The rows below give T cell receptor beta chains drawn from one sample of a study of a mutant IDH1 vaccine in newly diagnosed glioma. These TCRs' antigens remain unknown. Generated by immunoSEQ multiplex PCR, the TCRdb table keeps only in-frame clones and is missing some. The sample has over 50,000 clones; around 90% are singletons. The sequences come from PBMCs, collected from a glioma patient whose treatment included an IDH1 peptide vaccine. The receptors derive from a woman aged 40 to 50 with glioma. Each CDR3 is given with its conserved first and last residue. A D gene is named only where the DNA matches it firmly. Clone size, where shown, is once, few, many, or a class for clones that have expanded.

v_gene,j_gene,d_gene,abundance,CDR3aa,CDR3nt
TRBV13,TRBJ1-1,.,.,CASNGRLVMNTEAFF,TGTGCCAGCAACGGCAGGTTGGTTATGAACACTGAAGCTTTCTTT
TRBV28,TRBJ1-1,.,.,CASRLERFPNTEAFF,TGTGCCAGCAGGCTCGAAAGGTTTCCGAACACTGAAGCTTTCTTT
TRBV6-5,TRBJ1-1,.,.,CASREQGTTEAFF,TGTGCCAGCAGGGAACAGGGAACCACTGAAGCTTTCTTT
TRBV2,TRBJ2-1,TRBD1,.,CASRTGGGASEQFF,TGTGCCAGCAGGACAGGGGGCGGGGCGAGTGAGCAGTTCTTC
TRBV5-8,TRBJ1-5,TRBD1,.,CASGNTGTGVIYGNQPQHF,TGTGCCAGCGGTAACACCGGGACAGGGGTCATCTACGGCAATCAGCCCCAGCATTTT
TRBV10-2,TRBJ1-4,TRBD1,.,CASSKGGHTNEKLFF,TGCGCCAGCTCAAAAGGGGGCCATACTAATGAAAAACTGTTTTTT
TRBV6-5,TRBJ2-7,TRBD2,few,CASSINGGAMNEQYF,TGTGCCAGCAGTATAAACGGGGGGGCAATGAACGAGCAGTACTTC
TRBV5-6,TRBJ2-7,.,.,CASSSTRYEQYF,TGTGCCAGCAGCTCAACGAGATACGAGCAGTACTTC
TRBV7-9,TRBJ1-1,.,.,CASSTSPGRISEAFF,TGTGCCAGCAGCACCTCCCCCGGACGGATCAGTGAAGCTTTCTTT
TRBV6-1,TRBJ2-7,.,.,CASSESAVPYEQYF,TGTGCCAGCAGTGAGAGCGCCGTTCCCTACGAGCAGTACTTC